Sequencing of this T cell receptor (beta chain) was carried out in a study of chemoradiotherapy in HPV16-positive cancers. Repertoires were sampled repeatedly during chemoradiotherapy. Sequencing used immunoSEQ multiplex PCR; TCRdb keeps in-frame clones, though not all of them. The sample comprises approximately 5,900 clones, 73% of which are singletons, and 11% rests with the top ten. This receptor was obtained from a human donor with HPV-associated anogenital cancer. This material was obtained from a patient who underwent chemoradiotherapy.

The DNA of the CDR3 is TGCGCCAGCAGCCAAGATCGCTCCGAGACCTACGAGCAGTACTTC. It is translated as CASSQDRSETYEQYF. The V and J genes are TRBV4-3 and TRBJ2-7; the D is unclear. This CDR3 comprises 15 residues. V shed 0 bases and J shed 2 bases, with 11 bases lying between them. Germline V lookup: CDR1 LGHNA, CDR2 YSLEER.